This T cell receptor (beta chain) was identified in a study of blood T cell repertoires in COVID-19. The wider study: Samples of COVID-19 (acute and convalescent) were obtained from the United States, Italy and Spain.

This clone was seen a single time. This CDR3 contains 18 residues. Trimming cost V 0 bases and J 0 bases, with 12 bases left between them. CDR1 LGHNA and CDR2 YSLEER come from the germline V gene. Followed longitudinally, the Seattle patients had been enrolled during active infection. TCRdb keeps only in-frame clones here, not all; method: immunoSEQ multiplex PCR. The sample yields under 350,000 clones, around 90% seen once. The TCR sequence derives from a young woman with COVID-19, enrolled during active disease. The V call is TRBV4-3, the J call TRBJ1-6, with D possibly TRBD1 on 5 matching bases. The sample taken for sequencing was peripheral blood. The chain's CDR3 is CASSQEPEGSSYNSPLHF. The CDR3 DNA follows: TGCGCCAGCAGCCAAGAGCCGGAGGGGAGCTCCTATAATTCACCCCTCCACTTT.